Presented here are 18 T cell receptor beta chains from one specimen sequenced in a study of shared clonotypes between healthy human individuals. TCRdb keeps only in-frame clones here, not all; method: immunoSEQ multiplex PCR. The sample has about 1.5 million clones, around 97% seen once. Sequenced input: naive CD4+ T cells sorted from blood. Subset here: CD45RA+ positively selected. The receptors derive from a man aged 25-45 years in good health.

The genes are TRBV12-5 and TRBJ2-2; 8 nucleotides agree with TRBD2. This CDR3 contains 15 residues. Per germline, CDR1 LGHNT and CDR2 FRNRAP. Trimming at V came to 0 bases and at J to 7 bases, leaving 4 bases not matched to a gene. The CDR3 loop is CASGLVLSGSGELFF. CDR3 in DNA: TGTGCTAGTGGTTTGGTATTGAGCGGGAGCGGGGAGCTGTTTTTT.

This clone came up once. The chain's CDR3 is CASREYPGELFF. The CDR3 bases are TGTGCCAGCCGGGAGTATCCCGGGGAGCTGTTTTTT. This rearrangement joins TRBV2 to TRBJ2-2, with a tentative D call TRBD2 (6 bases). Trimming pared 8 bases from V and 6 bases from J, leaving 10 bases between. CDR3 size: 12 residues. The V gene's germline CDR1 is SNHLY and CDR2 FYNNEI. Full variable domain (missing parts from reference TRBV2 and TRBJ2-2): EPEVTQTPSHQVTQMGQEVILRCVPISNHLYFYWYRQILGQKVEFLVSFYNNEISEKSEIFDDQFSVERPDGSNFTLKIRSTKLEDSAMYFCASREYPGELFFGEGSRLTVL.

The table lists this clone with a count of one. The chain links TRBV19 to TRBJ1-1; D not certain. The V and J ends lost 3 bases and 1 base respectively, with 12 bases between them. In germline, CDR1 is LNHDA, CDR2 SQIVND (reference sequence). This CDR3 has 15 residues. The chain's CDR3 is CASSILQVQNTEAFF. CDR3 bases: TGTGCCAGTAGTATTCTTCAGGTCCAGAACACTGAAGCTTTCTTT. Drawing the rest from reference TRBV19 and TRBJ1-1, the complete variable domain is DGGITQSPKYLFRKEGQNVTLSCEQNLNHDAMYWYRQDPGQGLRLIYYSQIVNDFQKGDIAEGYSVSREKKESFPLTVTSAQKNPTAFYLCASSILQVQNTEAFFGQGTRLTVV.

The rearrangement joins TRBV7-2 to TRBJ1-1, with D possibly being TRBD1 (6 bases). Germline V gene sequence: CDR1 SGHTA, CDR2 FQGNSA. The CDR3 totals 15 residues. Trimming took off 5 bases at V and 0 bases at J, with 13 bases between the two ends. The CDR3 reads CASSIRGGMNTEAFF. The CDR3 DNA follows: TGTGCCAGCAGCATCAGGGGTGGGATGAACACTGAAGCTTTCTTT.

CDR3 protein: CASTGQSSYEQYF. The CDR3 nucleotides read TGCGCCAGCACGGGACAGAGCTCCTACGAGCAGTACTTC. This rearrangement joins TRBV5-1 to TRBJ2-7; 7 bases match TRBD1. This CDR3 has 13 amino acids. Unmatched junction bases numbered 3, after V lost 6 bases and J lost 0 bases. Germline CDR1 reads SGHRS; CDR2 reads YFSETQ.

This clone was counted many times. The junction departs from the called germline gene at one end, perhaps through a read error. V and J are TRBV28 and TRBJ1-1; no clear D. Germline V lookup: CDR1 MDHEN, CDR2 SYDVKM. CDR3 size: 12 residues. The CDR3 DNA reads TGTGCCAGCAGTCCCCCGAACAGTGAAGCTTTCTTT. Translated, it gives CASSPPNSEAFF.

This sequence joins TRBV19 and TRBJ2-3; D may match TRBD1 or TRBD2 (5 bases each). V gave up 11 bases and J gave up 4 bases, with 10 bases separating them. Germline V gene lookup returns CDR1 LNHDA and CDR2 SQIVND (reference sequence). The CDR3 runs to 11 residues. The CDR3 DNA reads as TGTGCCGCAGGGAGCGCAGATACGCAGTATTTT. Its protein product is CAAGSADTQYF.

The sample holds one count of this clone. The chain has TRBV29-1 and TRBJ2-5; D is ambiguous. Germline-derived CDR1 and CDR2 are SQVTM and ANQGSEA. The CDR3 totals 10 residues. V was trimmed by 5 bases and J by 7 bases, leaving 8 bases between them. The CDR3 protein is CSVLSGTQYF. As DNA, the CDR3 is TGCAGCGTTTTATCCGGGACCCAGTACTTC. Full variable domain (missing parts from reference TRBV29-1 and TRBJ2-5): SAVISQKPSRDICQRGTSLTIQCQVDSQVTMMFWYRQQPGQSLTLIATANQGSEATYESGFVIDKFPISRPNLTFSTLTVSNMSPEDSSIYLCSVLSGTQYFGPGTRLLVL.

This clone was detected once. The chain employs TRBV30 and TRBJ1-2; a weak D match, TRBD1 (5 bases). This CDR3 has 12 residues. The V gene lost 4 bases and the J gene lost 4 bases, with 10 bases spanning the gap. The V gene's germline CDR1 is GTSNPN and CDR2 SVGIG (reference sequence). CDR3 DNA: TGTGCCTGGATTGGGCAGGGCTATGGCTACACCTTC. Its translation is CAWIGQGYGYTF. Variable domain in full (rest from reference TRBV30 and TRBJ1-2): SQTIHQWPATLVQPVGSPLSLECTVEGTSNPNLYWYRQAAGRGLQLLFYSVGIGQISSEVPQNLSASRPQDRQFILSSKKLLLSDSGFYLCAWIGQGYGYTFGSGTRLTVV.

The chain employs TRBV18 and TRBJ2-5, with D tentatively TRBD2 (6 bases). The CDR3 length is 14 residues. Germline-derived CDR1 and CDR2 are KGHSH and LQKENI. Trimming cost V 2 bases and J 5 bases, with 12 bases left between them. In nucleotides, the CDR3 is TGTGCCAGCTCACCAGCAGCAGGGAGGGAGACCCAGTACTTC. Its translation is CASSPAAGRETQYF.

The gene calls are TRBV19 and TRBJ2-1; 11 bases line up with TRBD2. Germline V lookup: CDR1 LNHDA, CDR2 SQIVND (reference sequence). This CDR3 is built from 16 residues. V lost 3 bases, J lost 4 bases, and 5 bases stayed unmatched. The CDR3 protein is CASSIQTSGSYNEQFF. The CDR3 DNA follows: TGTGCCAGTAGTATTCAAACTAGCGGGAGTTACAATGAGCAGTTCTTC.

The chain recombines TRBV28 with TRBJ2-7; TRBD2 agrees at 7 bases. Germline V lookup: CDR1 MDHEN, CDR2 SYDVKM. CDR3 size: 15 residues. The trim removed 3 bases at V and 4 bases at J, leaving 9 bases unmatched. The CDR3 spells CASSFSLGRGYEQYF. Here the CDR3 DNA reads TGTGCCAGCAGTTTTTCGCTAGGGAGGGGATACGAGCAGTACTTC.

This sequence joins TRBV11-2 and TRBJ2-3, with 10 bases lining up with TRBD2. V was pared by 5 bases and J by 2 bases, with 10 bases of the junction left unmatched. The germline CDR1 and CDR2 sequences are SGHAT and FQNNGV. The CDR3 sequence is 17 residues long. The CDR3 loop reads CASSPRAGGLVTDTQYF. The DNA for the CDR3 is TGTGCCAGCAGCCCACGAGCGGGAGGGTTAGTCACAGATACGCAGTATTTT.

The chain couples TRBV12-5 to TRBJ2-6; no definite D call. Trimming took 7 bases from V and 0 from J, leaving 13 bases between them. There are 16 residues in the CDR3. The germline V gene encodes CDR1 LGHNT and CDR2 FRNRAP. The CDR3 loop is CASAPFLPSGANVLTF. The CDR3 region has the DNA TGTGCTAGTGCCCCTTTCCTCCCCTCTGGGGCCAACGTCCTGACTTTC.

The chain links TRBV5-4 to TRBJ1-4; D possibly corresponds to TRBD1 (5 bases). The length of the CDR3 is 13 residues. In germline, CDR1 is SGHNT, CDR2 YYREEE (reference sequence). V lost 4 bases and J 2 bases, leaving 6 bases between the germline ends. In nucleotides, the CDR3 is TGTGCCAGCAGCCGGGGGACTAATGAAAAACTGTTTTTT. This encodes CASSRGTNEKLFF.

The CDR3 region is CAWSVSESGYTF. The CDR3, as DNA: TGTGCCTGGAGTGTTTCAGAAAGTGGCTACACCTTC. The gene calls are TRBV30 and TRBJ1-2; D not certain. Deletions cut 0 bases from V and 7 bases from J, with 9 bases between. This CDR3 spans 12 amino acids. CDR1 GTSNPN and CDR2 SVGIG come from the germline V gene (reference sequence). Variable domain in full (rest from reference TRBV30 and TRBJ1-2): SQTIHQWPATLVQPVGSPLSLECTVEGTSNPNLYWYRQAAGRGLQLLFYSVGIGQISSEVPQNLSASRPQDRQFILSSKKLLLSDSGFYLCAWSVSESGYTFGSGTRLTVV.

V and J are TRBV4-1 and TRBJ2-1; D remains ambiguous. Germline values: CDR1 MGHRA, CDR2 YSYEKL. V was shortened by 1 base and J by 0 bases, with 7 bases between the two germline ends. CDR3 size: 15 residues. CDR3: CASSQATSSYNEQFF. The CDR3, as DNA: TGCGCCAGCAGCCAAGCGACCAGCTCCTACAATGAGCAGTTCTTC.

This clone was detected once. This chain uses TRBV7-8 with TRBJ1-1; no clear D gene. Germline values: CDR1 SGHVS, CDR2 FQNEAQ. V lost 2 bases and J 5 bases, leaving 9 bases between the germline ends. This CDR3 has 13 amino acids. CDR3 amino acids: CASSLSGDTEAFF. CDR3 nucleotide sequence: TGTGCCAGCAGCTTATCCGGGGATACTGAAGCTTTCTTT.